A selection of T cell receptor beta chains follows, all from one sample in a study of glioma-infiltrating T cells after dendritic cell vaccination. The repertoire was sequenced with immunoSEQ multiplex PCR; TCRdb's copy has only in-frame clones and lacks some. This table holds 75,000 to 95,000 clones, around nine tenths found once. This specimen consisted of blood, obtained after dendritic cell vaccination. Every receptor here comes from a human donor with glioblastoma. Each CDR3 is given with its conserved first and last residue. The D gene is left open where the match is weak. Clone size is given for some rows only: seen once, a few or many times, or a class if the clone is expanded.

-	-	TRBV6-5	TRBJ2-6	TGTGCCAGCAGTTACGAACGGGTGTCTGGGGCCAACGTCCTGACTTTC	CASSYERVSGANVLTF
-	-	TRBV11-2	TRBJ1-3	TGTGCCAGCGGCGGGGGGGTCGGAAACACCATATATTTT	CASGGGVGNTIYF
TRBD1	-	TRBV7-9	TRBJ1-5	TGTGCCAGCAGCGGGACCGGGACAGGGTCGAATCAGCCCCAGCATTTT	CASSGTGTGSNQPQHF
-	-	TRBV4-1	TRBJ1-6	TGCGCCAGCAGCCTAAGTACGGCAGGGAATTCACCCCTCCACTTT	CASSLSTAGNSPLHF
-	once	TRBV28	TRBJ1-5	TGTGCCAGCAGTGGGTTTAGGGGGGGGGTCGGGAATCAGCCCCAGCATTTT	CASSGFRGGVGNQPQHF
TRBD1	-	TRBV6-6	TRBJ2-7	TGTGCCAGCAGTTTAAGAGGGACAGGGGGCTACGAGCAGTACTTC	CASSLRGTGGYEQYF
TRBD1	-	TRBV2	TRBJ2-5	TGTGCCAGCAGTAGGGACAGTCAAGAGACCCAGTACTTC	CASSRDSQETQYF
-	-	TRBV7-2	TRBJ2-4	TGTGCCAGCAGCTTAGCGCCCCAGCGAAACATTCAGTACTTC	CASSLAPQRNIQYF
TRBD1	-	TRBV28	TRBJ1-1	TGTGCCAGCAGTTTATCGAGACAGGGAAATCCCGAAGCTTTCTTT	CASSLSRQGNPEAFF
-	once	TRBV23-1	TRBJ2-1	TGCGCCAGCAGTCACTTTTTGCAGTTCTTC	CASSHFLQFF
-	-	TRBV18	TRBJ2-5	TGTGCCAGCTCACCACCGAATCGGGGGAGTGGAGAGACCCAGTACTTC	CASSPPNRGSGETQYF